This note documents a single T cell receptor (beta chain) sequence. Its target is not known. The isolated RNA, all of it, was reverse transcribed, so expressed TCRB transcripts were what got sequenced. The method was immunoSEQ multiplex PCR; TCRdb's version includes in-frame clones alone and lacks a portion of them. The repertoire holds under 300,000 clones, just over 20% seen once, with around 0.03% in the top ten. This specimen comes from a study of beta chain features in type 1 diabetes. Study summary: Patients looked much like healthy donors when it came to age, gender and cell yields.

Germline V gene sequence: CDR1 SGHRS, CDR2 YFSETQ. This CDR3 has 15 amino acids. Trimming removed 0 bases from V and 3 bases from J, with 12 bases in between. Findings and limits, study-wide: TCRB CDR3s were moderately but significantly shorter in Type 1 diabetes patients in all four CD4+ subsets.

The receptor's source is a woman in her thirties or forties with type 1 diabetes. The chain recombines TRBV5-1 with TRBJ1-1, with D unclear. Sequenced input: naive CD4+ T cells from blood. CDR3 sequence reads: CASSLAVSGYTEAFF. CDR3 bases: TGCGCCAGCAGCTTGGCCGTATCGGGGTACACTGAAGCTTTCTTT.